This T cell receptor beta chain was captured by sequencing in a study of Graves' ophthalmopathy and Graves' hyperthyroidism. Where ophthalmopathy was present, donors had moderate-to-severe activity, CAS ≥3, NOSPECS ≥4 and duration under 3 months. Other autoimmune diseases, uncontrolled infections, pregnancy and lactation each led to patient exclusion. Amplifying from RNA transcripts, the study obtained TCR beta CDR3 regions. Investigators did first-round RT-PCR with HTBI primers, then second-round multiplex PCR. TCRdb analysed the multiplex PCR reads with MiXCR anew, one entry per CDR3 protein. The sample consists of almost 750,000 distinct CDR3 sequences, 40% of them appearing once. V gave up 2 bases and J gave up 11 bases, with 10 bases separating them. Germline assignment: CDR1 KGHSH and CDR2 LQKENI. CDR3 size: 13 residues.

The material sequenced was peripheral blood. The rearrangement links TRBV18 to TRBJ1-6; no definite D call. This clonotype was sampled from an adult man with Graves' ophthalmopathy. The CDR3 region is CASSPDWITPLHF. The CDR3 coding sequence is TGTGCCAGCTCACCAGATTGGATTACACCCCTCCACTTT. The full variable domain, completed using reference TRBV18 and TRBJ1-6, is NAGVMQNPRHLVRRRGQEARLRCSPMKGHSHVYWYRQLPEEGLKFMVYLQKENIIDESGMPKERFSAEFPKEGPSILRIQQVVRGDSAAYFCASSPDWITPLHFGNGTRLTVT.